This T cell receptor beta chain was identified in a study of CD8 T cells in Susac syndrome. RNA, at about 0.45 to 1 ug, was reverse transcribed with random hexamers. In TCRdb, the immunoSEQ multiplex PCR reads were re-called with MiXCR into one record per CDR3 protein. Counted here are under 80,000 distinct CDR3 sequences, less than 95% occurring once; the ten biggest clones make up roughly 0.39%. TEMRA cells underwent FACS enrichment and CD8+ and CD4+ T cells underwent negative isolation. The V end was cut by 3 bases, the J end by 3 bases, with 9 bases between. From germline, CDR1 is MNHNY and CDR2 SVGAGI (reference sequence). This CDR3 contains 13 residues.

The sample taken for sequencing was CD8+ T cells from PBMCs. The sequence came from a human donor with multiple sclerosis. This chain links TRBV6-6 with TRBJ2-7; D gene unclear. CDR3 residues: CASSYSRNYEQYF. The DNA of the CDR3 is TGTGCCAGCAGTTATTCGCGGAACTACGAGCAGTACTTC.